This T cell receptor beta chain was sequenced in a study of CD8+ T cells in alopecia areata (dated by TCRdb to 2017 to 2018). As for the study more broadly: The treated patients, all with moderate-to-severe alopecia areata, were enrolled in an open-label pilot trial of oral tofacitinib given at 5 to 10 mg twice daily. To study T cell clonal expansion in alopecia areata, the researchers applied high-throughput TCRbeta sequencing to both the C3H/HeJ mouse model and human patients. In humans, TCRbeta sequencing was performed on scalp tissue and on sorted CD4+ and CD8+ peripheral blood T cells from healthy controls and from patients with patchy or totalis/universalis alopecia areata. RNA was extracted with the PAXgene miRNA kit for fixed scalp, the miRNeasy kit for PBMCs, and the RNeasy kit for mouse skin. Biopsies were taken from tofacitinib-treated patients at baseline and again at 4 and 24 weeks into treatment, and several of those patients also had a later scalp biopsy. Scalp clonality was compared across normal scalp (n=4), patchy alopecia areata scalp (n=8), and alopecia totalis/universalis scalp (n=8). Patients received tofacitinib for 6 to 18 months and were then followed off drug for 6 months to check for delayed response and recurrence. TCRbeta CDR3 regions were amplified by immunoSEQ multiplex PCR with 35 Vbeta forward and 13 Jbeta reverse primers.

Findings and caveats that apply to the study as a whole: Resident alphabeta T cells in normal human skin are also sequenced, complicating scalp TCR repertoire analysis, unlike mouse skin dominated by gammadelta T cells. Compared with normal scalp, lesional scalp had higher clonality and more expanded CD8+ clones, particularly in alopecia totalis/universalis, a pattern that suggests antigenic drive. Shared TCR sequences between patients were less evident than in mice, which may be partly attributable to HLA diversity in the patient population.

This clone was picked up one time. What this receptor recognizes is not known. The record has no base qualities; no much larger clone is one base away. Lesional scalp punch biopsies and peripheral blood were collected from alopecia areata patients. Human scalp biopsies were fixed immediately in PAXgene tissue containers. The protocol used for the library was the immunoSEQ multiplex PCR assay. RNA was extracted from all samples and reverse transcribed into cDNA, which served as template for TCR sequencing. SuperScript III was used for first-strand cDNA synthesis, primed with a 2:1 mix of oligo-dT and random hexamers. A synthetic immune receptor repertoire was used to measure amplification bias, and any remaining bias was corrected computationally. The source study handled its data this way. Raw reads were preprocessed to remove errors, and CDR3 was defined by IMGT conventions from the conserved cysteine to phenylalanine. Clonality was calculated as 1 minus Shannon entropy normalized by log2 of the number of productive unique TCRs. Whether each scalp clone was CD4 or CD8 was inferred by checking scalp TCRbeta sequences against the CD4 and CD8 repertoires from sorted blood. TCRdb took this table from immuneACCESS and kept in-frame rearrangements with V and J called. Such tables lack part of the clones; where checked against another copy, unresolved V genes explain under half of the gap, and the rest is unexplained. V, J and clone size were drawn from that table, and D and trimming were deduced from the DNA. This sample lists 12,000 or so clones; 60% were detected once. About 22% of the sample is in the top ten clones.

The sequencing input was skin. The origin of this receptor is a human donor with alopecia areata.

The DNA reads as follows: TGTGCCAGTAAGACAGCGGGAGGGCCCTTTAATGAGCAGTTCTTC. Protein translation: CASKTAGGPFNEQFF. The chain is encoded by TRBV19 joined to TRBJ2-1, with TRBD2 matching 10 junction bases. The CDR3 holds 15 amino acids from the cysteine to the phenylalanine. CDR3 DNA is the only sequence kept; it has 45 bases, read in frame from the first base. CDR1 and CDR2, per the germline V gene (reference sequence), are LNHDA and SQIVND. Trimming takes 7 bases off V and 7 bases off J; junction bases not matched to a gene: 10.